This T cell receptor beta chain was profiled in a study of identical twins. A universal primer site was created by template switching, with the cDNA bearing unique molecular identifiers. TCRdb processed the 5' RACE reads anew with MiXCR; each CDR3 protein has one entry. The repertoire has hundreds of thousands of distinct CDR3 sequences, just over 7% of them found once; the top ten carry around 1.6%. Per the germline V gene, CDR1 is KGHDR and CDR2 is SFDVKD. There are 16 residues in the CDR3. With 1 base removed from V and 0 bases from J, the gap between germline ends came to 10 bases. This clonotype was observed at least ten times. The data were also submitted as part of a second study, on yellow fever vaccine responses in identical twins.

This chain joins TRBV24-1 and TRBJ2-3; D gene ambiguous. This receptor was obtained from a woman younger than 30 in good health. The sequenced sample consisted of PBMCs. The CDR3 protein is CATSDFGEASTDTQYF. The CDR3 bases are TGTGCCACCAGTGATTTCGGCGAAGCCAGCACAGATACGCAGTATTTT.